These 3 T cell receptor beta chains were all obtained from the same sample, sequenced in a study of shared clonotypes between healthy human individuals. The data were produced by immunoSEQ multiplex PCR, yet TCRdb's version contains in-frame clones alone and is incomplete. The sample has approximately 470,000 clones, around 73% seen once. The source material was PBMCs. The source of these receptors is a woman aged 40-49 years in good health. Some clones in this sample may be carry-over from other donors' samples.

The V gene is TRBV9, the J gene TRBJ1-5, with D perhaps TRBD1 (6 bases). The CDR3 loop spans 13 amino acids. Trimming pared 3 bases from V and 7 bases from J, leaving 11 bases between. CDR1 and CDR2 (germline): SGDLS, YYNGEE. CDR3 region: CASSADGGQPQHF. The CDR3 bases are TGTGCCAGCAGCGCTGACGGGGGCCAGCCCCAGCATTTT. Full variable domain (remainder filled in from reference TRBV9 and TRBJ1-5): DSGVTQTPKHLITATGQRVTLRCSPRSGDLSVYWYQQSLDQGLQFLIQYYNGEERAKGNILERFSAQQFPDLHSELNLSSLELGDSALYFCASSADGGQPQHFGDGTRLSIL.

The CDR3 DNA follows: TGTGCCAGCAACCCTCGATCGGACACCTGGGGCCATGAGCAGTTCTTC. Translated: CASNPRSDTWGHEQFF. The chain carries TRBV19 and TRBJ2-1; TRBD1 might be the D (5 bases). The CDR3 consists of 16 residues. V was clipped by 9 bases and J by 8 bases, with 26 bases between them. CDR1 is LNHDA and CDR2 is SQIVND in the germline V gene (reference sequence).

This clone was seen many times. The CDR3 sequence: CASSNAGTSGKETQYF. CDR3 sequence (DNA): TGTGCCAGCAGCAACGCGGGGACTAGCGGAAAAGAGACCCAGTACTTC. The chain carries TRBV6-6 and TRBJ2-5, with 11 bases that match TRBD2. This CDR3 comprises 16 residues. Germline V gene data show CDR1 as MNHNY and CDR2 as SVGAGI (reference sequence). The V gene end was trimmed by 6 bases and the J gene end by 3 bases; junction bases not matched to a gene: 9.